These T cell receptor beta chains were read from a single sample in a study of tumor-infiltrating lymphocytes in primary liver carcinoma. From the multiplex PCR reads, TCRdb called clonotypes with MiXCR, one entry per CDR3 protein. The data hold about 130,000 distinct CDR3 sequences, with approximately 64% observed a single time. The sequenced sample consisted of liver tumor tissue from sampling region 3. These receptors originate from an older woman with primary liver carcinoma and hepatitis B virus infection. Each CDR3 is given with its conserved first and last residue. Each record gives: D gene, CDR3 length, clone size, V gene, J gene, CDR3 protein, CDR3 DNA. D genes are given only for firm matches. Some rows mark clone size as missing; the rest say once, few, many or name a class of expanded clone.

d_call: .; cdr3_length: 17; clone_size: .; v_call: TRBV29-1; j_call: TRBJ2-1; cdr3_aa: CSVEGVGGESFYNEQSF; cdr3_nt: TGCAGCGTTGAAGGGGTCGGCGGGGAGAGCTTCTACAATGAGCAGTCCTTC
d_call: TRBD1; cdr3_length: 15; clone_size: .; v_call: TRBV6-1; j_call: TRBJ2-3; cdr3_aa: CVSRVGDRVTDTQYF; cdr3_nt: TGTGTCAGTAGAGTAGGTGACAGGGTTACAGATACGCAGTATTTT
d_call: .; cdr3_length: 16; clone_size: .; v_call: TRBV11-2; j_call: TRBJ2-7; cdr3_aa: CACSQHSGNSNYEQYF; cdr3_nt: TGTGCCTGCAGCCAACATTCGGGGAATAGCAACTACGAGCAGTACTTC
d_call: .; cdr3_length: 15; clone_size: many; v_call: TRBV6-5; j_call: TRBJ2-6; cdr3_aa: CASSYVSSGANVLTF; cdr3_nt: TGTGCCAGCAGTTACGTTTCTTCTGGGGCCAACGTCCTGACTTTC
d_call: TRBD1; cdr3_length: 16; clone_size: .; v_call: TRBV5-5; j_call: TRBJ1-5; cdr3_aa: CASSLTGALSNLPQHF; cdr3_nt: TGTGCCAGTAGCTTGACAGGGGCTCTTAGCAATCTGCCCCAGCATTTT
d_call: .; cdr3_length: 14; clone_size: .; v_call: TRBV28; j_call: TRBJ1-1; cdr3_aa: CASSSPGGNTEAYF; cdr3_nt: TGTGCCAGCAGTTCCCCCGGGGGGAACACTGAAGCTTACTTT
d_call: .; cdr3_length: 17; clone_size: .; v_call: TRBV6-5; j_call: TRBJ2-1; cdr3_aa: CVSGPRVRAGRYNKQFF; cdr3_nt: TGTGTCAGCGGGCCCCGGGTTCGAGCGGGTCGCTACAATAAGCAGTTCTTC
d_call: .; cdr3_length: 14; clone_size: many; v_call: TRBV12-3/TRBV12-4; j_call: TRBJ1-1; cdr3_aa: CASSLVRGGAEAFF; cdr3_nt: TGTGCCAGCAGTTTAGTGCGGGGCGGCGCTGAAGCTTTCTTT
d_call: TRBD1; cdr3_length: 16; clone_size: .; v_call: TRBV7-9; j_call: TRBJ2-2; cdr3_aa: CASSSLDREDTGELFF; cdr3_nt: TGTGCCAGCAGCTCCTTGGACAGGGAAGACACTGGGGAGCTGTTTTTT
d_call: .; cdr3_length: 13; clone_size: .; v_call: TRBV11-2; j_call: TRBJ2-3; cdr3_aa: CDSNLDRGDTQYF; cdr3_nt: TGTGACAGCAATTTAGATCGAGGAGATACGCAGTATTTT
d_call: .; cdr3_length: 16; clone_size: .; v_call: TRBV11-2; j_call: TRBJ2-1; cdr3_aa: CASSQLNPRVANEQFF; cdr3_nt: TGTGCCAGCAGCCAACTAAACCCCCGGGTTGCCAATGAGCAGTTCTTC
d_call: .; cdr3_length: 13; clone_size: .; v_call: TRBV11-1; j_call: TRBJ2-5; cdr3_aa: CASSIAIQETQYF; cdr3_nt: TGTGCCAGCAGCATAGCTATCCAAGAGACCCAATACTTC
d_call: .; cdr3_length: 15; clone_size: .; v_call: TRBV11-2; j_call: TRBJ2-2; cdr3_aa: CASSRGTANSGELFF; cdr3_nt: TGTGCCAGTAGCCGCGGGACAGCCAACAGCGGGGAGCTGTTTTTT
d_call: .; cdr3_length: 16; clone_size: .; v_call: TRBV10-1; j_call: TRBJ2-6; cdr3_aa: CASMKGMDSGANVLTF; cdr3_nt: TGCGCCAGCATGAAGGGGATGGACTCTGGGGCCAACGTCCTGACTTTT
d_call: TRBD2; cdr3_length: 17; clone_size: .; v_call: TRBV6-5; j_call: TRBJ2-5; cdr3_aa: CTSSYGSSGGFQEAQYF; cdr3_nt: TGTACCAGCAGTTACGGCTCTAGCGGGGGCTTCCAAGAGGCCCAGTACTTC
d_call: TRBD1; cdr3_length: 16; clone_size: .; v_call: TRBV11-2; j_call: TRBJ1-2; cdr3_aa: CDSSRTESGGNYGYTF; cdr3_nt: TGTGACAGCAGCCGAACCGAGTCAGGGGGGAACTATGGCTACACCTTC
d_call: TRBD2; cdr3_length: 16; clone_size: .; v_call: TRBV29-1; j_call: TRBJ2-7; cdr3_aa: CSVGTSGSWSPYEQYF; cdr3_nt: TGCAGCGTGGGGACTAGCGGGAGTTGGTCCCCTTACGAGCAGTACTTC
d_call: .; cdr3_length: 15; clone_size: .; v_call: TRBV12-3/TRBV12-4; j_call: TRBJ2-7; cdr3_aa: CASNPDIGRSHEQYF; cdr3_nt: TGTGCCAGCAACCCTGATATAGGGCGGTCCCACGAGCAGTACTTC
d_call: TRBD1; cdr3_length: 18; clone_size: .; v_call: TRBV28; j_call: TRBJ2-5; cdr3_aa: CASSFSGTGAPWKETQYF; cdr3_nt: TGTGCCAGCAGTTTTAGTGGGACAGGGGCGCCGTGGAAAGAGACCCAGTACTTC
d_call: .; cdr3_length: 10; clone_size: .; v_call: TRBV30; j_call: TRBJ2-3; cdr3_aa: CACLKGTQYF; cdr3_nt: TGTGCCTGCCTCAAAGGTACGCAGTATTTT
d_call: .; cdr3_length: 15; clone_size: many; v_call: TRBV6-5; j_call: TRBJ2-7; cdr3_aa: CASSFRQAPPYEQYF; cdr3_nt: TGTGCCAGCAGCTTTCGACAAGCACCCCCCTACGAGCAGTACTTC
d_call: TRBD2; cdr3_length: 16; clone_size: many; v_call: TRBV28; j_call: TRBJ2-5; cdr3_aa: CASSPMVGRAEETQYF; cdr3_nt: TGTGCCAGCAGTCCGATGGTCGGGAGGGCTGAAGAGACCCAGTACTTC
d_call: .; cdr3_length: 14; clone_size: .; v_call: TRBV4-2; j_call: TRBJ2-4; cdr3_aa: CASSQELANDIQYF; cdr3_nt: TGTGCCAGCAGCCAGGAACTAGCCAACGACATTCAGTACTTC
d_call: TRBD2; cdr3_length: 16; clone_size: .; v_call: TRBV6-5; j_call: TRBJ2-2; cdr3_aa: CASSYGGDGNTGELFF; cdr3_nt: TGTGCCAGCAGTTACGGGGGGGACGGGAACACCGGGGAGCTGTTTTTT
d_call: .; cdr3_length: 13; clone_size: .; v_call: TRBV20-1; j_call: TRBJ1-1; cdr3_aa: CSATTGYNTEAFF; cdr3_nt: TGCAGTGCTACAACAGGTTATAACACTGAAGCTTTCTTT
d_call: TRBD1; cdr3_length: 16; clone_size: once; v_call: TRBV11-2; j_call: TRBJ2-7; cdr3_aa: CVSTFGTGGGFEEQYF; cdr3_nt: TGTGTCAGCACCTTTGGGACAGGGGGCGGATTCGAAGAGCAGTACTTC
d_call: .; cdr3_length: 15; clone_size: .; v_call: TRBV6-5; j_call: TRBJ2-2; cdr3_aa: CASRCGPSVPGELFF; cdr3_nt: TGTGCCAGCCGTTGCGGCCCCTCGGTCCCCGGGGAGCTGTTTTTT
d_call: TRBD2; cdr3_length: 15; clone_size: many; v_call: TRBV4-2; j_call: TRBJ2-5; cdr3_aa: CASSLGAGDQETQYF; cdr3_nt: TGTGCCAGCAGCCTCGGAGCGGGAGACCAAGAGACCCAGTACTTC
d_call: TRBD1; cdr3_length: 16; clone_size: .; v_call: TRBV5-1; j_call: TRBJ2-4; cdr3_aa: CASSLVQGADVDIQYF; cdr3_nt: TGCGCCAGCAGCTTGGTCCAGGGGGCGGATGTGGACATTCAGTACTTC
d_call: TRBD2; cdr3_length: 13; clone_size: few; v_call: TRBV6-5; j_call: TRBJ2-7; cdr3_aa: CAISRGEAYEQYF; cdr3_nt: TGTGCCATCAGTCGGGGGGAGGCCTACGAGCAGTACTTC
d_call: TRBD1; cdr3_length: 15; clone_size: once; v_call: TRBV11-3; j_call: TRBJ2-7; cdr3_aa: CARSLGTGGSLGQYF; cdr3_nt: TGTGCCAGGAGCTTAGGGACAGGGGGCTCCCTTGGGCAGTACTTC
d_call: .; cdr3_length: 15; clone_size: .; v_call: TRBV6-6; j_call: TRBJ1-1; cdr3_aa: CASSEPGRRNAEAFF; cdr3_nt: TGTGCCAGCAGTGAGCCGGGACGGAGGAACGCTGAAGCCTTCTTT
d_call: .; cdr3_length: 15; clone_size: .; v_call: TRBV11-2; j_call: TRBJ2-7; cdr3_aa: CACMKTSLGIYEQYF; cdr3_nt: TGTGCCTGCATGAAAACTAGTCTCGGGATCTACGAGCAGTACTTC
d_call: TRBD2; cdr3_length: 16; clone_size: .; v_call: TRBV10-2; j_call: TRBJ2-5; cdr3_aa: CASSEELAGGRKNQYF; cdr3_nt: TGCGCAAGCAGTGAGGAACTAGCGGGAGGACGAAAGAACCAGTACTTC
d_call: .; cdr3_length: 14; clone_size: .; v_call: TRBV12-3/TRBV12-4; j_call: TRBJ1-6; cdr3_aa: CASRSLGQNSLLHF; cdr3_nt: TGTGCCAGCAGGTCACTTGGGCAGAATTCACTCCTCCACTTT
d_call: .; cdr3_length: 15; clone_size: few; v_call: TRBV28; j_call: TRBJ1-3; cdr3_aa: CASSLDFGPGNTIYF; cdr3_nt: TGTGCCAGCAGTTTAGACTTTGGACCTGGAAACACCATATATTTT
d_call: .; cdr3_length: 13; clone_size: once; v_call: TRBV2; j_call: TRBJ2-3; cdr3_aa: CATSEFGASTQYF; cdr3_nt: TGTGCCACCAGTGAATTTGGGGCGAGTACGCAGTATTTT
d_call: .; cdr3_length: 16; clone_size: many; v_call: TRBV5-1; j_call: TRBJ2-1; cdr3_aa: CASSLGASVSYNEQFF; cdr3_nt: TGCGCCAGCAGCTTGGGGGCTAGCGTCTCCTACAATGAGCAGTTCTTC